This TCR beta chain is drawn from a study of shared clonotypes between healthy human individuals. Background on the study: Three plates each covered CD4 naive and memory; CD8 naive two, CD8 memory one.

Profiled with immunoSEQ multiplex PCR; TCRdb holds only in-frame clones, not every one. Counted here are some 2,500,000 clones, roughly 93% occurring once; the ten biggest clones make up around 0.37%. This clone was recorded once. The antigen remains unidentified. Study observations and caveats: Naive subsets, compared against memory subsets, generally had larger estimated richness values.

The germline V gene has CDR1 SNHLY and CDR2 FYNNEI. The V gene end was trimmed by 6 bases and the J gene end by 2 bases; junction bases not matched to a gene: 18. CDR3 size: 18 residues. Nashville, Tennessee was home to all donors, each a Caucasian adult. The specimen was naive CD4+ T cells from PBMCs. Subset of the sample: CD45RA+ positively selected. The V call is TRBV2, the J call TRBJ2-7; 8 bases match TRBD1. This receptor was taken from a man younger than 35 in good health. Some clones in this sample may be carry-over from other donors' samples. The CDR3 reads CASRPGQGTGMAPYEQYF. For the CDR3, the DNA is TGTGCCAGCAGGCCTGGACAGGGCACCGGGATGGCTCCCTACGAGCAGTACTTC.